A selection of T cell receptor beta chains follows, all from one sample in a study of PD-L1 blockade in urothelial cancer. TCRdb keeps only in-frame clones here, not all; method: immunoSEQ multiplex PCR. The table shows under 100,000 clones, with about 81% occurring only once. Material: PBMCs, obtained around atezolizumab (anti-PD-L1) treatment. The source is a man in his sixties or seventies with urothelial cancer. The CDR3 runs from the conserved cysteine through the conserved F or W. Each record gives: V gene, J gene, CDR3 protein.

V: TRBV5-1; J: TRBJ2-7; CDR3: CASSLGALREQYF
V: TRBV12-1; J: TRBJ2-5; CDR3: CASSSLAGGETQYF
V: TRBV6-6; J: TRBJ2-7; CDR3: CASSTGTAYEQYF
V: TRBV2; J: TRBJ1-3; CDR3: CASRLGQASSGNTIYF
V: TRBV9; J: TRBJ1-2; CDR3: CASSVEDSPRNYGYTF
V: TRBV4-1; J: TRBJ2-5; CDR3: CASSQPGQQETQYF
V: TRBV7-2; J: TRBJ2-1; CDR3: CASSLGLAVHNEQFF
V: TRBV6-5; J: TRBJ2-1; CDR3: CASSSAGQGGSEQFF
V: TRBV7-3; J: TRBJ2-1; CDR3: CASSLDRGIHNEQFF
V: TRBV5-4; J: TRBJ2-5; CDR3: CASSSGQSQETQYF
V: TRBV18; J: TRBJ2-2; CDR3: CASSPPRGGGNTGELFF
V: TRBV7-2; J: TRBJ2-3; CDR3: CASSYTSGGTDTQYF
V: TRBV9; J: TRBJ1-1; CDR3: CASSVIDSKNTEAFF
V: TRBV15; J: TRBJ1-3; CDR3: CATSRDQGAAGNTIYF
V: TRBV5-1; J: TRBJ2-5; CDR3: CASSLSLAAGETQYF
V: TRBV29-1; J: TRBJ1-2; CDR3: CSVGQGQEYGYTF
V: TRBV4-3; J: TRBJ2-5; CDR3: CASSLSAGVRETQYF
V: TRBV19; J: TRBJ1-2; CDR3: CASSIALLYGYTF
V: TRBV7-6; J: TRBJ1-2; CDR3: CASSSFAGTGGNYGYTF
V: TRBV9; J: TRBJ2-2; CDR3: CASRERGNTGELFF
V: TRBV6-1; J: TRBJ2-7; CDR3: CASSDGREKGYEQYF
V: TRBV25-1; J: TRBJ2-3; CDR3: CASSGGQAGGTDTQYF
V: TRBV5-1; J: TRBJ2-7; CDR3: CASSLERVRGEQYF
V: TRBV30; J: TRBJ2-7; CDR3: CAWDPTGGEPYEQYF
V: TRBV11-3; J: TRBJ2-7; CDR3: CASSSGQGRHEQYF
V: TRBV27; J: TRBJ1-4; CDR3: CASSRLPRATNEKLFF